The rows below give T cell receptor beta chains drawn from one sample of a study of blood T cell repertoires in COVID-19. Only in-frame clones appear in the TCRdb table, and some are missing; sequencing was by immunoSEQ multiplex PCR. The sample has some 120,000 clones, 81% seen once; the top ten hold 3.8%. Sample: peripheral blood. Source of these receptors: a woman aged 50 to 60 with acute or convalescent COVID-19. CDR3s include the opening cysteine and the closing phenylalanine or tryptophan. D genes are given only for firm matches. Size values are once, few and many counts, or a class for expanded clones, and some rows have none.

TRBJ1-6 TRBV29-1 - - TGCAGCGTTGGGTGGGGAGGAGATTCACCCCTCCACTTT CSVGWGGDSPLHF
TRBJ2-3 TRBV3-1/TRBV3-2 - - TGTGCCAGCAGCCAAACCAGGGATACGACGATAGGTACGCAGTATTTT CASSQTRDTTIGTQYF
TRBJ2-1 TRBV25-1 - - TGTGCCAGCAGTGAGATGGGAGTCTACAATGAGCAGTTCTTC CASSEMGVYNEQFF
TRBJ1-4 TRBV7-9 - - TGTGCCAGCAGCGCGTATGCAACTAATGAAAAACTGTTTTTT CASSAYATNEKLFF
TRBJ1-6 TRBV14 - many TGTGCCAGCAGCCAAGGGCAGTATAATTCACCCCTCCACTTT CASSQGQYNSPLHF
TRBJ2-1 TRBV19 - once TGTGCCAGTACTACGAGCGGAGCCTACAATGAGCAGTTCTTC CASTTSGAYNEQFF
TRBJ1-1 TRBV12-3/TRBV12-4 - - TGTGCCAGCAGTTTTTCAGGGAACACTGAAGCTTTCTTT CASSFSGNTEAFF
TRBJ2-5 TRBV12-3/TRBV12-4 - - TGTGCCAGCAGTCCACGAAGGGGAGAGACCCAGTACTTC CASSPRRGETQYF
TRBJ1-3 TRBV5-1 - - TGCGCCAGCAGCTTGGATCTTCTCTTCTCTGGAAACACCATATATTTT CASSLDLLFSGNTIYF
TRBJ1-2 TRBV5-1 - - TGCGCCAGCAGCTCGAGTCAGAACTATCAAGGCTACACCTTC CASSSSQNYQGYTF
TRBJ2-3 TRBV27 - - TGTGCCAGCAGTCCCCATCGGACAGTGGAAATCACAGATACGCAGTATTTT CASSPHRTVEITDTQYF
TRBJ2-7 TRBV7-9 - once TGTGCCAGCAGCTTAGCCATCTACGAGCAGTACTTC CASSLAIYEQYF
TRBJ1-5 TRBV18 - - TGTGCCAGCTCACCAAAGGGCGGGTGGGCACAGCCCCAGCATTTT CASSPKGGWAQPQHF
TRBJ1-1 TRBV6-5 - - TGTGCCAGCATTTTACTTGGAGCGAACACTGAAGCTTTCTTT CASILLGANTEAFF
TRBJ1-1 TRBV3-1/TRBV3-2 - - TGTGCCAGCAGCCAAGCAGGGCTCAACACTGAAGCTTTCTTT CASSQAGLNTEAFF
TRBJ2-1 TRBV6-1 TRBD1 - TGTGCCAGCCGACAGGGGGAGTACAATGAGCAGTTCTTC CASRQGEYNEQFF
TRBJ2-7 TRBV4-1 TRBD2 - TGCGCCAGCAGCCAGACTAGCGGGAGCTCCTACGAGCAGTACTTC CASSQTSGSSYEQYF
TRBJ2-7 TRBV7-9 TRBD1 few TGTGCCAGCAGCTTAGCCCGGACAGGGGGCTACGAGCAGTACTTC CASSLARTGGYEQYF
TRBJ1-1 TRBV6-5 - - TGTGCCAGCAGGAACTCAGGGGACACTGAAGCTTTCTTT CASRNSGDTEAFF
TRBJ1-2 TRBV4-1 TRBD1 - TGCGCCAGCAGCCAAGATAGACAGGGGGGAGGCTACACCTTC CASSQDRQGGGYTF
TRBJ2-1 TRBV9 - - TGTGCCAGCAGCGAGGGACACTACAATGAGCAGTTCTTC CASSEGHYNEQFF
TRBJ2-1 TRBV11-2 - - TGTGCCAGCAGCTTACAGGTTTACAATGAACAGTTCTTC CASSLQVYNEQFF
TRBJ1-5 TRBV5-5 TRBD1 - TGTGCCAGCAGCCCGGACAGGGACATTTATAGCAATCAGCCCCAGCATTTT CASSPDRDIYSNQPQHF
TRBJ1-5 TRBV12-5 TRBD1 - TGTGCTAGTGGTTATACAGGGGGAGGAAACAATCAGCCCCAGCATTTT CASGYTGGGNNQPQHF
TRBJ2-1 TRBV7-3 TRBD2 once TGTGCCAGCAGCTTAATGCCTAGCGGCGAGCAGTTCTTC CASSLMPSGEQFF
TRBJ1-1 TRBV11-2 TRBD1 - TGTGCCAGCAGCTTAGGGACAGGGAAAACTTTCTTT CASSLGTGKTFF
TRBJ2-3 TRBV5-1 - - TGCGCCAGCAGCTTGGGACAGAGCACTAGCACAGATACGCAGTATTTT CASSLGQSTSTDTQYF
TRBJ1-3 TRBV6-5 - few TGTGCCAGCAGCCTAGGGAGATCTGGAAACACCATATATTTT CASSLGRSGNTIYF
TRBJ1-6 TRBV7-8 TRBD1 - TGTGCCAGCAGCTTAGGTCGACAGGGATCACCCCTCCACTTT CASSLGRQGSPLHF
TRBJ1-2 TRBV10-2 TRBD1 - TGCGCCAGCAGTGAACCGGGACAGGCCCGAGGCTACACCTTC CASSEPGQARGYTF
TRBJ1-5 TRBV5-6 - - TGTGCCAGCAGCTTGGGGGGGCATCAGCCCCAGCATTTT CASSLGGHQPQHF